The source of this T cell receptor (beta chain) is a study of long-term antiretroviral therapy in people with HIV. The run of the v3.0 immunoSEQ assay was at survey level. Samples were sequenced targeting about 35,000-50,000 T-cell genomes each. The repertoire was sequenced with immunoSEQ multiplex PCR; TCRdb's copy has only in-frame clones and lacks some. Of more than 35,000 clones in the sample, approximately 85% are singletons; the top ten hold about 10%. Turning to this clone: The antigen is undetermined.

Samples held roughly 0.95-10 million cryopreserved PBMC before DNA extraction. Study-wide points: All time points showed a repertoire dominated by clones expanded before ART.

The CDR3 spans 13 residues. Germline CDR1 MNHEY, CDR2 SVGAGI. Deletions cut 2 bases from V and 6 bases from J, with 7 bases between. The input for sequencing was unsorted PBMCs, taken 2.2 years after starting antiretroviral therapy. This clonotype was sampled from a man aged 18 to 30 with HIV. This chain uses TRBV6-5 with TRBJ2-2; TRBD2 might be the D (5 bases). The CDR3 nucleotides read TGTGCCAGCAGTTACACCGGGGCCGGGGAGCTGTTTTTT. It codes for CASSYTGAGELFF.